This TCR beta chain was sequenced during a study of T cells after yellow fever vaccination. TCRdb ran MiXCR on the 5' RACE reads and lists one entry per CDR3 protein. The table records approximately 110,000 distinct CDR3 sequences, 8.4% of them present only once. This clonotype was detected a few times. The antigen remains unidentified. Study-level results: High-abundance clonotypes from the bulk population could contaminate FACS-sorted repertoires. Weaker, the secondary response had a peak occurring faster, on day 5 versus 15. Reappearance after the booster was seen for most primary-vaccination clones, at 96% CD4 and 75% to 90% CD8.

This sequence was found in a man under 40 who received the YFV17D yellow fever vaccine. Sequencing used CD8+ T cells sorted from PBMCs, obtained 45 days after the yellow fever booster vaccination.

The CDR3 region is CATMERGLASYNEQFF. In DNA, the CDR3 is TGTGCCACCATGGAACGCGGACTAGCTTCTTACAATGAGCAGTTCTTC. V and J are TRBV15 and TRBJ2-1; 8 nucleotides line up with TRBD2. Germline V gene lookup returns CDR1 LNHNV and CDR2 YYDKDF (reference sequence). V trimming: 7 bases; J trimming: 4 bases; junction bases outside the gene matches: 12. This CDR3 has 16 amino acids.